This T cell receptor (beta chain) was sequenced during a study of blood T cell repertoires in COVID-19. Study details: Some COVID-19 samples were acute and others convalescent; all came from the United States, Italy and Spain.

Authors' processing steps: It was from reference gene primer amplification that nucleated cell counts were estimated. Repertoires were generated with immunoSEQ multiplex PCR, while TCRdb's copy carries only in-frame clones and drops some. That table supplies the V and J calls and clone size; D and trimming were determined from the DNA. The table records under 200,000 clones, about 93% of them present only once. Trimming cost V 3 bases and J 2 bases, with 15 bases left between them. The CDR3 is 16 amino acids. CDR1 is SGHVS and CDR2 is FQNEAQ in the germline V gene. This chain uses TRBV7-8 with TRBJ2-3; D perhaps matches TRBD2 (6 bases). This TCR derives from a man in his fifties with acute or convalescent COVID-19. Sequencing used peripheral blood. The CDR3 loop reads CASSLEGEVSTDTQYF. DNA for the CDR3: TGTGCCAGCAGCTTGGAGGGAGAGGTTTCCACAGATACGCAGTATTTT.